These 18 T cell receptor beta chains were sequenced from one sample in a study of T cell responses to AZD1222 COVID-19 vaccine. The table came from immunoSEQ multiplex PCR; TCRdb's copy has only in-frame clones and leaves some out. The data show 120,000 or so clones, 92% seen once. The material sequenced was peripheral blood, taken on day 0 of AZD1222 vaccination. These receptor sequences come from an adult in good health.

The chain employs TRBV28 and TRBJ2-1; D gene uncertain. CDR1 and CDR2 from the germline V gene are MDHEN and SYDVKM. Trimming shortened V by 5 bases and J by 1 base, and 9 bases separated the two germline ends. The CDR3 contains 14 residues. CDR3 residues: CASSESDSYNEQFF. The CDR3 region has the DNA TGTGCCAGCAGTGAAAGCGATTCCTACAATGAGCAGTTCTTC.

This chain connects TRBV29-1 to TRBJ1-3, with D unclear. The germline V gene has CDR1 SQVTM and CDR2 ANQGSEA. Between the trimmed V and J ends, which lost 2 bases and 0 bases, there was a span of 14 bases. This CDR3 spans 16 amino acids. The CDR3: CSVEIGPISSGNTIYF. CDR3 sequence (DNA): TGCAGCGTTGAAATAGGGCCCATAAGCTCTGGAAACACCATATATTTT.

The chain joins TRBV19 to TRBJ1-4, with D perhaps matching TRBD1 (5 bases). Trimming shortened V by 6 bases and J by 4 bases, and 18 bases separated the two germline ends. Looked up from germline, CDR1 is LNHDA and CDR2 is SQIVND (reference sequence). CDR3 length: 16 amino acids. CDR3 coding DNA: TGTGCCAGTAGCCCTCCGGGACGAGGATTTAATGAAAAACTGTTTTTT. Its protein is CASSPPGRGFNEKLFF.

This chain links TRBV9 with TRBJ2-1; D might be TRBD2 (6 bases). This CDR3 has 16 amino acids. Germline loops: CDR1 SGDLS, CDR2 YYNGEE. The V end was cut by 4 bases, the J end by 0 bases, with 14 bases between. CDR3 nucleotides: TGTGCCAGCAGCTCAATAGCGGAAAGCTCCTACAATGAGCAGTTCTTC. This translates into CASSSIAESSYNEQFF.

The J gene is TRBJ1-2, the V gene TRBV21-1; the D call of TRBD1 is as the table states it, not checked on the DNA. TRBV21-1 is annotated as a pseudogene. The CDR3 has 15 residues. This chain's CDR3 is CASSPPRDRVYGYTF. DNA of the CDR3: TGTGCCAGCAGCCCACCACGGGACAGGGTCTATGGCTACACCTTC.

The J gene is TRBJ2-7, the V gene TRBV3-1 (or the pseudogene TRBV3-2); no clear D. Deletions cut 1 base from V and 2 bases from J, with 18 bases between. Germline V CDR1 and CDR2: LGHDT, YNNKEL (reference sequence). This CDR3 has 17 residues. DNA of the CDR3: TGTGCCAGCAGCCAAGTTCTTCGGGTTCCCGATACCTACGAGCAGTACTTC. Its translation: CASSQVLRVPDTYEQYF.

This chain joins TRBV5-6 and TRBJ2-7; a possible D gene is TRBD2 (6 bases). This CDR3 is 14 amino acids long. Germline CDR1 reads SGHDT; CDR2 reads YYEEEE. Trimming cost V 0 bases and J 6 bases, with 13 bases left between them. The CDR3 region is CASSLVGSAREQYF. DNA of the CDR3: TGTGCCAGCAGCTTGGTCGGGAGTGCACGCGAGCAGTACTTC.

The chain employs TRBV19 and TRBJ2-7; tentatively, D is TRBD1 or TRBD2 (5 bases each). Looked up from germline, CDR1 is LNHDA and CDR2 is SQIVND (reference sequence). The CDR3 spans 13 residues. With 7 bases removed from V and 2 bases from J, the gap between germline ends came to 12 bases. CDR3 sequence: CASMKLGAYEQYF. The DNA for the CDR3 is TGTGCCAGTATGAAACTAGGGGCCTACGAGCAGTACTTC.

The V call is TRBV25-1, the J call TRBJ2-1; the match to TRBD1 covers 7 bases. CDR1 is MGHDK, CDR2 SYGVNS, per germline. The CDR3 runs to 15 residues. J was trimmed by 5 bases and V by 10 bases; bases with no gene match: 14. CDR3 coding DNA: TGTGCCACCCCGATCATGACAGGGATTCACAATGAGCAGTTCTTC. It translates to CATPIMTGIHNEQFF.

The chain recombines TRBV6-2 or TRBV6-3 with TRBJ2-3, with D possibly being TRBD2 (7 bases). Germline CDR1 is MNHEY and CDR2 is SVGEGT. This CDR3 has 18 residues. The V end lost 5 bases, the J end lost 1 base, and 22 bases lay between the germline ends. The CDR3 here is CASSNRGGADVGTDTQYF. The DNA for the CDR3 is TGTGCCAGCAGTAACAGAGGGGGGGCCGATGTGGGCACAGATACGCAGTATTTT.

This clone was counted only a few times. CDR3 in amino acids: CATLAGGHQETQYF. The DNA of the CDR3 is TGTGCCACCTTAGCGGGAGGTCACCAAGAGACCCAGTACTTC. V and J are TRBV19 and TRBJ2-5; 10 bases are a match to TRBD2. This CDR3 has 14 residues. V shed 10 bases, J shed 0 bases, and the junction held 5 bases outside the gene matches. Germline loops: CDR1 LNHDA, CDR2 SQIVND (reference sequence).

V gene TRBV11-2 combines with J gene TRBJ2-3, with 11 bases fitting TRBD2. The CDR3 covers 15 residues. The trim removed 7 bases at V and 2 bases at J, leaving 5 bases unmatched. Germline lookup yields CDR1 SGHAT and CDR2 FQNNGV. DNA for the CDR3: TGTGCCAGCATGCGACTAGCGGGAAACACAGATACGCAGTATTTT. Its protein is CASMRLAGNTDTQYF.

V gene TRBV28 combines with J gene TRBJ2-2, with D possibly being TRBD1 (6 bases). The CDR3 covers 19 residues. The ends were cut back, 3 bases at V and 1 base at J, with 21 bases in the middle. Germline loops: CDR1 MDHEN, CDR2 SYDVKM. The CDR3 spells CASSFPLAGTRRNTGELFF. CDR3 nucleotide sequence: TGTGCCAGCAGTTTCCCGCTTGCAGGGACAAGAAGGAACACCGGGGAGCTGTTTTTT. Full variable domain (outside the CDR3, taken from reference TRBV28 and TRBJ2-2): DVKVTQSSRYLVKRTGEKVFLECVQDMDHENMFWYRQDPGLGLRLIYFSYDVKMKEKGDIPEGYSVSREKKERFSLILESASTNQTSMYLCASSFPLAGTRRNTGELFFGEGSRLTVL.

In DNA, the CDR3 is TGTGCCAGCTCCTCGCTGGGGTACGAGCAGTACTTC. Translation gives CASSSLGYEQYF. The J gene is TRBJ2-7, the V gene TRBV18, with D uncertain. The CDR3 spans 12 residues. Trimming removed 6 bases from V and 4 bases from J, with 10 bases in between. The germline gives CDR1 KGHSH, CDR2 LQKENI.

V and J are TRBV7-6 and TRBJ1-1; 7 bases map to TRBD1. The junction had 12 bases not matched to a gene; V was cut back by 3 bases and J by 8 bases. Germline V CDR1 and CDR2: SGHVS, FNYEAQ. The CDR3 spans 15 residues. The CDR3 DNA reads TGTGCCAGCAGCTTTCCCAGGGGGAACACTGTAGAAGCTTTCTTT. Residues: CASSFPRGNTVEAFF.

The J gene is TRBJ2-1, the V gene TRBV28; D is undetermined. V lost 2 bases to trimming and J lost 2 bases, with 7 bases between them. This CDR3 is built from 14 residues. From germline, CDR1 is MDHEN and CDR2 SYDVKM. CDR3 protein: CASSLRGTYNEQFF. CDR3 coding DNA: TGTGCCAGCAGTTTACGAGGCACCTACAATGAGCAGTTCTTC.

The chain is built from TRBV28 and TRBJ2-7, with D unresolved. Per germline, CDR1 MDHEN and CDR2 SYDVKM. CDR3 length equals 11 residues. Deletions cut 5 bases from V and 4 bases from J, with 6 bases between. The CDR3 coding sequence is TGTGCCAGCAGTCCCCGATACGAGCAGTACTTC. Its translation is CASSPRYEQYF.

The chain employs TRBV19 and TRBJ2-3; 9 bases are a match to TRBD2. The CDR3 totals 14 residues. From germline, CDR1 is LNHDA and CDR2 SQIVND (reference sequence). The V gene end was trimmed by 3 bases and the J gene end by 7 bases; junction bases not matched to a gene: 5. As DNA, the CDR3 is TGTGCCAGTAGTATGCGGGAGGGGCCGCATACGCAGTATTTT. Residues: CASSMREGPHTQYF. The whole variable domain, remainder taken from reference TRBV19 and TRBJ2-3, is DGGITQSPKYLFRKEGQNVTLSCEQNLNHDAMYWYRQDPGQGLRLIYYSQIVNDFQKGDIAEGYSVSREKKESFPLTVTSAQKNPTAFYLCASSMREGPHTQYFGPGTRLTVL.